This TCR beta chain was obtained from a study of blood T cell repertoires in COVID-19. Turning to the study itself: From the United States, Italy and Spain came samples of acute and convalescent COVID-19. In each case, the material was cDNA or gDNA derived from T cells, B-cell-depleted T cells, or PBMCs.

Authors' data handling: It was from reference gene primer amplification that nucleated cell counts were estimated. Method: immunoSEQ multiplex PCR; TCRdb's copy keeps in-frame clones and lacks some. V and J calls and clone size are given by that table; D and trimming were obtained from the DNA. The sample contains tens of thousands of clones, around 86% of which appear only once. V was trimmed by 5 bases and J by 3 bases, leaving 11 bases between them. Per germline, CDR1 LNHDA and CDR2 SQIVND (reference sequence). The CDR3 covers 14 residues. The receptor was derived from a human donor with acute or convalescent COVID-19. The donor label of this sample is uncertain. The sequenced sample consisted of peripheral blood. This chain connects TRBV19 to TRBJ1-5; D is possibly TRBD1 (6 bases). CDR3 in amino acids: CASSSGVYNQPQHF. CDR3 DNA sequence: TGTGCCAGTAGTTCAGGGGTTTACAATCAGCCCCAGCATTTT.